This TCR beta chain was sequenced during a study of shared clonotypes between healthy human individuals. Study context: Donors had three CD4 naive, three CD4 memory, two CD8 naive and one CD8 memory plate apiece.

Method: immunoSEQ multiplex PCR; TCRdb's copy keeps in-frame clones and lacks some. The sample holds hundreds of thousands of clones, roughly 96% seen once. There are 16 residues in the CDR3. Germline lookup yields CDR1 MNHEY and CDR2 SMNVEV (reference sequence). The V and J ends lost 3 bases and 0 bases respectively, with 9 bases between them. CD45RO-negative, CCR7-selected cells formed the naive CD8 fraction, which excluded terminally differentiated effector memory CD45RA+ cells. The sample holds one count of this clone. The origin of this receptor is a woman aged 25 to 39 in good health. V usage is TRBV27 and J usage is TRBJ2-6, with a tentative D call TRBD1 (6 bases). The sample was naive CD8+ T cells sorted from blood. CDR3 coding DNA: TGTGCCAGCAGTTTGTTGGGGGCCTCTGGGGCCAACGTCCTGACTTTC. Translated: CASSLLGASGANVLTF.